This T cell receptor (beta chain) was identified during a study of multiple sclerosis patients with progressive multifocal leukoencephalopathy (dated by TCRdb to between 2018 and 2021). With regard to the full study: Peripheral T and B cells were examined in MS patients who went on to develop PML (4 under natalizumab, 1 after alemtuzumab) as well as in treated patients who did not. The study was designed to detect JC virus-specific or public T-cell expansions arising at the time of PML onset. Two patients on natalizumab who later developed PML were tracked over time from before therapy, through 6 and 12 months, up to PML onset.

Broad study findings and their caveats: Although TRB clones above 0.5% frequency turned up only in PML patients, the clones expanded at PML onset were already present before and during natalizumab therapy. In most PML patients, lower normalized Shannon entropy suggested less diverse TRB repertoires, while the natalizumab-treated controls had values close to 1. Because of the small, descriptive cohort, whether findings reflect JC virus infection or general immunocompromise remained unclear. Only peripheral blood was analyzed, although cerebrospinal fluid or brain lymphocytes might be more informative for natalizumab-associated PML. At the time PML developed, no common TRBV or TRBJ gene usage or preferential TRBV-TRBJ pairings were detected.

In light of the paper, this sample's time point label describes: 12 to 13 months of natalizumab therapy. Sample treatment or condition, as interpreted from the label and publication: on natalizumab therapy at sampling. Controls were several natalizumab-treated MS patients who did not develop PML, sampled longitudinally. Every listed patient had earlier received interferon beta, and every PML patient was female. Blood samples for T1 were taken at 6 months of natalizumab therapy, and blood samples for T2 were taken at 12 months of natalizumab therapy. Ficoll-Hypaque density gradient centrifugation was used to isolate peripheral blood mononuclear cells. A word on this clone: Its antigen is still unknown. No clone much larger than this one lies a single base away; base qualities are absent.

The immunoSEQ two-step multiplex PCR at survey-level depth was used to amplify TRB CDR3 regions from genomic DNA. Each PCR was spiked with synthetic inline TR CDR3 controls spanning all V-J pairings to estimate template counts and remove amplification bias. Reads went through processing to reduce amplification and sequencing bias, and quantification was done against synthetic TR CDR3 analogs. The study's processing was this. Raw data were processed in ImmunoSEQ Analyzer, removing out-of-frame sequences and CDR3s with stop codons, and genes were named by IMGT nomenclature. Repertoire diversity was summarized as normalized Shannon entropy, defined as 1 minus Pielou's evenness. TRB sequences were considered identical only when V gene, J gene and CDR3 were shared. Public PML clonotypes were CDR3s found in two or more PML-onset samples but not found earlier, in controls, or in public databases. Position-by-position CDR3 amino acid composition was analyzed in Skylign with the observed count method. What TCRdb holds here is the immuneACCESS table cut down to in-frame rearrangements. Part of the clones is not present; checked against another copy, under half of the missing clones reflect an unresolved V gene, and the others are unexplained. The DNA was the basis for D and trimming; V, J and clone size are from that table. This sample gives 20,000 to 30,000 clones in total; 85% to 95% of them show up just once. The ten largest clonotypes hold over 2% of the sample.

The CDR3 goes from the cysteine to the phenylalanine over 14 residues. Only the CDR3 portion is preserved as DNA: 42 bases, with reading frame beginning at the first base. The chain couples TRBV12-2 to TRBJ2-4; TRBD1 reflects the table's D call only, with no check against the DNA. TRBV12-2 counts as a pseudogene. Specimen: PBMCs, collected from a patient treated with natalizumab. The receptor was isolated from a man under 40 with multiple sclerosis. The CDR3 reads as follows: CASRLALGASYQYF. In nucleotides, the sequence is TGTGCAAGTCGCTTAGCGCTGGGGGCAAGTTATCAGTACTTC.